A single sample gave rise to the 8 T cell receptor beta chains below, sequenced in a study of synovial regulatory T cells in juvenile arthritis. The assay was immunoSEQ multiplex PCR, and TCRdb's table has in-frame clones only and misses some. Its listing shows 9,000 to 10,000 clones. The sample was Treg cells from blood. Subset indicated: remaining (HLA-DR-negative) circulating blood Treg cells. The receptors here all came from a donor younger than 35 with juvenile idiopathic arthritis.

V is TRBV6-1 and J is TRBJ1-1. Germline CDR1 and CDR2: MNHNS and SASEGT. The length of the CDR3 is 10 residues. No DNA has been recorded. CDR3 residues: CASSPSLAFF.

The chain links TRBV6-5 to TRBJ2-2. This CDR3 is 12 amino acids long. DNA for this receptor is not on file. The germline CDR1 and CDR2 sequences are MNHEY and SVGAGI. The chain's CDR3 is CASRYGARELFF.

By frequency, this clone registers medium-sized. The chain carries TRBV18 and TRBJ1-3; the D call from TCRdb, TRBD1, cannot be confirmed without DNA. This CDR3 contains 20 residues. No coding sequence is recorded. Looked up from germline, CDR1 is KGHSH and CDR2 is LQKENI. The CDR3 sequence: CASSPPNKADRGVIGNTIYF.

The CDR3 sequence: CASSPSRETTGELFF. The chain carries TRBV18 and TRBJ2-2; TCRdb picks TRBD2, but there is no DNA to check that call. The length of the CDR3 is 15 residues. No DNA was logged. Germline CDR1 reads KGHSH; CDR2 reads LQKENI.

The genes are TRBV6-4 and TRBJ2-1; as DNA is missing, the TRBD1 call by TCRdb cannot be tested. This CDR3 region has 16 residues. DNA for this receptor is not on file. Germline V CDR1 and CDR2: MRHNA, SNTAGT. CDR3 amino acids: CASSDSGRGTYNEQFF.

The CDR3 sequence: CASSTALGLQGYTF. The chain links TRBV9 to TRBJ1-2. There are 14 residues in the CDR3. This entry has no DNA. The germline V gene has CDR1 SGDLS and CDR2 YYNGEE.

The chain has TRBV19 and TRBJ2-7; without DNA, the TCRdb call of TRBD2 cannot be checked. The CDR3 length is 13 residues. No DNA is given. CDR1 and CDR2 (germline): LNHDA, SQIVND (reference sequence). The CDR3 protein is CASIEGGSNEQYF. Combining the CDR3 with reference TRBV19 and TRBJ2-7 gives the whole variable domain DGGITQSPKYLFRKEGQNVTLSCEQNLNHDAMYWYRQDPGQGLRLIYYSQIVNDFQKGDIAEGYSVSREKKESFPLTVTSAQKNPTAFYLCASIEGGSNEQYFGPGTRLTVT.

The gene calls are TRBV19 and TRBJ2-3. Germline CDR1 reads LNHDA; CDR2 reads SQIVND (reference sequence). CDR3 length: 15 residues. No DNA has been recorded. CDR3 sequence: CASSMGQGRTDTQYF. Variable domain in full (rest from reference TRBV19 and TRBJ2-3): DGGITQSPKYLFRKEGQNVTLSCEQNLNHDAMYWYRQDPGQGLRLIYYSQIVNDFQKGDIAEGYSVSREKKESFPLTVTSAQKNPTAFYLCASSMGQGRTDTQYFGPGTRLTVL.